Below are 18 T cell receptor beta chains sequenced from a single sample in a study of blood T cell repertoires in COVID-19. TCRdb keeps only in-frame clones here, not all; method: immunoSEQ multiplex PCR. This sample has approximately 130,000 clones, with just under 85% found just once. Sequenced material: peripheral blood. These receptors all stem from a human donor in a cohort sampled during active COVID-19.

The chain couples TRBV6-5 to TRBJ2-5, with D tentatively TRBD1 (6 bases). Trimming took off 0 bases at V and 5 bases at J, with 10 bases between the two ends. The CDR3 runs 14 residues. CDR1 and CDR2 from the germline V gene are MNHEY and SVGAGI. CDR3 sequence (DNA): TGTGCCAGCAGTTACTCACAGGGCAAGGAGACCCAGTACTTC. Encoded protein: CASSYSQGKETQYF.

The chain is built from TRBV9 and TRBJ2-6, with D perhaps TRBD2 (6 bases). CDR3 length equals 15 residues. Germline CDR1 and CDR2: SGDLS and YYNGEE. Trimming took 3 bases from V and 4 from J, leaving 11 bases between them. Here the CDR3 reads CASSDGGPGANVLTF. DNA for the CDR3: TGTGCCAGCAGCGATGGAGGGCCAGGGGCCAACGTCCTGACTTTC.

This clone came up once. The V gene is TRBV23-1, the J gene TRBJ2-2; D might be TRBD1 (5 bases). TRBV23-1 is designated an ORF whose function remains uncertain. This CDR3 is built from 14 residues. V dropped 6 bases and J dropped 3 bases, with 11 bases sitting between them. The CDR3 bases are TGCGCCAGCAGGCGACAGCGCTACACCGGGGAGCTGTTTTTT. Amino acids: CASRRQRYTGELFF.

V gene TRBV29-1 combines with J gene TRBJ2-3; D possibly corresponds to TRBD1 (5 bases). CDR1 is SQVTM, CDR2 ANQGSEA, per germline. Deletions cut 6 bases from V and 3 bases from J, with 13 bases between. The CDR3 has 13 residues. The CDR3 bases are TGCAGCGTCAGGCAGGGTGGGACAGATACGCAGTATTTT. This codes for CSVRQGGTDTQYF.

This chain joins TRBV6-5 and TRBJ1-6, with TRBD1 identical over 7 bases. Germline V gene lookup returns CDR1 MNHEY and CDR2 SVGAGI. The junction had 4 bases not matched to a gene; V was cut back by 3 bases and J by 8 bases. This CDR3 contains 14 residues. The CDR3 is CASSYRGGDSPLHF. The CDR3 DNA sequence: TGTGCCAGCAGTTATAGAGGGGGCGATTCACCCCTCCACTTT.

CDR3 nucleotides: TGCAGCGTTGGGATTAGGGGAGGCGGCATTCAGTACTTC. Translation: CSVGIRGGGIQYF. This chain links TRBV29-1 with TRBJ2-4, with a possible D match to TRBD2 (6 bases). CDR1 is SQVTM, CDR2 ANQGSEA, per germline. V lost 4 bases, J lost 9 bases, and 16 bases lay in between. CDR3 length: 13 amino acids. The whole variable domain, filled in from reference TRBV29-1 and TRBJ2-4, reads SAVISQKPSRDICQRGTSLTIQCQVDSQVTMMFWYRQQPGQSLTLIATANQGSEATYESGFVIDKFPISRPNLTFSTLTVSNMSPEDSSIYLCSVGIRGGGIQYFGAGTRLSVL.

The CDR3 here is CASSPNRGPTGELFF. The CDR3 bases are TGCGCCAGCAGTCCAAACAGGGGGCCCACCGGGGAGCTGTTTTTT. The chain links TRBV23-1 to TRBJ2-2; 9 bases are a match to TRBD1. TRBV23-1 is recorded as an ORF, its role being uncertain. CDR3 length equals 15 residues. J was trimmed by 4 bases and V by 4 bases; bases with no gene match: 4.

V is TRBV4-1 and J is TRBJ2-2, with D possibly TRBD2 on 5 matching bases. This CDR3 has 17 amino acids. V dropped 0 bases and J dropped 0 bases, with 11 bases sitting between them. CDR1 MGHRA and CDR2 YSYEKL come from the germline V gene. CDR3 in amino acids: CASSQEAASANTGELFF. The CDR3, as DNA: TGCGCCAGCAGCCAAGAAGCGGCCAGCGCGAACACCGGGGAGCTGTTTTTT.

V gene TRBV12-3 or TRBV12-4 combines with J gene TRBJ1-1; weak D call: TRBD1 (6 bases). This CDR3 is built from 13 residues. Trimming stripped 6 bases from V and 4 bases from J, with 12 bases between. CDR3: CASRQQGSTEAFF. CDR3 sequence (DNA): TGTGCCAGCAGACAACAGGGTTCCACTGAAGCTTTCTTT.

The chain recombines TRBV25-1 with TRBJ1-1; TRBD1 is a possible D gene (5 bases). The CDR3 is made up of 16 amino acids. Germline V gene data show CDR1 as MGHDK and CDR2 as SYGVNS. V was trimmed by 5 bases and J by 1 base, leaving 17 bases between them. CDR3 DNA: TGTGCCAGCAGTCCTACTGAGGCCAGGGCGAACACTGAAGCTTTCTTT. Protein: CASSPTEARANTEAFF.

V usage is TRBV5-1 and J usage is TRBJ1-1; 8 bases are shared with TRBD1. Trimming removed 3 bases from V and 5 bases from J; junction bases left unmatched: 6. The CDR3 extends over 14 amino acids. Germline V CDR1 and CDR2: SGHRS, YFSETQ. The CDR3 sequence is CASSSTGTGTEAFF. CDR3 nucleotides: TGCGCCAGCAGCTCCACCGGGACAGGAACTGAAGCTTTCTTT.

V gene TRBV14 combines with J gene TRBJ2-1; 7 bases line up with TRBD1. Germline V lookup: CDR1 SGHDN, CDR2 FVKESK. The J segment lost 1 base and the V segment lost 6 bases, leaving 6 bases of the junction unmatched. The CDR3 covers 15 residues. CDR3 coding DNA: TGTGCCAGCAGGTCTACAGGGGAATCCTACAATGAGCAGTTCTTC. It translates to CASRSTGESYNEQFF.

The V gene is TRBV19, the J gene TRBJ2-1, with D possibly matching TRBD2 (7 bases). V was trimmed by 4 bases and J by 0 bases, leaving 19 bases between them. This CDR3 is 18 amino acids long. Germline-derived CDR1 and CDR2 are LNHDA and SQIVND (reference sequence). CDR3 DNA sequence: TGTGCCAGTAGTACCGGGGGGCGGTTGACAAGCTCCTACAATGAGCAGTTCTTC. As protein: CASSTGGRLTSSYNEQFF.

The DNA for the CDR3 is TGTGCCAGCAGCGTAGTAGGAACTAGCGGGGGGAATGAGCAGTTCTTC. Protein: CASSVVGTSGGNEQFF. This sequence joins TRBV9 and TRBJ2-1; 12 bases agree with TRBD2. The V gene's germline CDR1 is SGDLS and CDR2 YYNGEE. The CDR3 contains 16 residues. Losses at the gene ends were 0 bases for V and 7 bases for J; bases not matched to a gene: 5.

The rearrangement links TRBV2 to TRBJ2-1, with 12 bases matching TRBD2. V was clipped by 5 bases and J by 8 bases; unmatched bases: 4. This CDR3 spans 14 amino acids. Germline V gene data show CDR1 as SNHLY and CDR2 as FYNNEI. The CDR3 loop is CASSLAGGVDEQFF. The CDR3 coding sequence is TGTGCCAGCAGTCTAGCGGGGGGGGTCGATGAGCAGTTCTTC. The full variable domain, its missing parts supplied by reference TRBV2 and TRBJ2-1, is EPEVTQTPSHQVTQMGQEVILRCVPISNHLYFYWYRQILGQKVEFLVSFYNNEISEKSEIFDDQFSVERPDGSNFTLKIRSTKLEDSAMYFCASSLAGGVDEQFFGPGTRLTVL.

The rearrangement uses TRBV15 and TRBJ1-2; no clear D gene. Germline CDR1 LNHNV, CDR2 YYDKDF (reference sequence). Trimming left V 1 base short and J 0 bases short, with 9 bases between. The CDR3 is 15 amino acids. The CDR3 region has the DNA TGTGCCACCAGCAGAGTCCCAGAAGCTAACTATGGCTACACCTTC. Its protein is CATSRVPEANYGYTF. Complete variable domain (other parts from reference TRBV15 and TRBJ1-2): DAMVIQNPRYQVTQFGKPVTLSCSQTLNHNVMYWYQQKSSQAPKLLFHYYDKDFNNEADTPDNFQSRRPNTSFCFLDIRSPGLGDTAMYLCATSRVPEANYGYTFGSGTRLTVV.

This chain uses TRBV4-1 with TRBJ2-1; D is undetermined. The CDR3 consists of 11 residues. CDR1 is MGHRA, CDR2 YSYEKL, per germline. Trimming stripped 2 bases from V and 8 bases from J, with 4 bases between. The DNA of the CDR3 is TGCGCCAGCAGCCAATCGTATGAGCAGTTCTTC. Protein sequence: CASSQSYEQFF.

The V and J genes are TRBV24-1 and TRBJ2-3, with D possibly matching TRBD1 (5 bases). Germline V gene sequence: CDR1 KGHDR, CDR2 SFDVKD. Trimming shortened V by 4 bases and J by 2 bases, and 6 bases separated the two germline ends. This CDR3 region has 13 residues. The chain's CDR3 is CATSETVTDTQYF. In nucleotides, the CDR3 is TGTGCCACCAGTGAGACAGTCACAGATACGCAGTATTTT.